This T cell receptor (beta chain) appears in the sequencing data of a study of memory CD4+ T cells and cytomegalovirus serostatus. Study-wide results and limits: Median bootstrapped AUC for CMV status was around 0.95 originally, about 0.9 US-trained.

Of note for this clone: Its specificity is not known.

The sort gate was single viable CD3+CD4+CD8-CD45RO+ cells for memory CD4+ T cells. CD4+ T cells were isolated by positive magnetic selection. This CDR3 is 16 amino acids long. V dropped 1 base and J dropped 7; count of bases not matched to a gene: 12. Per germline, CDR1 SGHVS and CDR2 FNYEAQ. TCRdb keeps only in-frame clones here, not all; method: immunoSEQ multiplex PCR. The sample has about 25,000 clones; about 79% are singletons. Sequenced sample: memory CD4+ T cells from blood. The V gene is TRBV7-6, the J gene TRBJ1-2; TRBD1 matches 7 bases. This clonotype was obtained from an adult in good health and CMV-seronegative. DNA of the CDR3: TGTGCCAGCAGCTTAGTCGTTTTCGGGCAGGGGGGTGGCTACACCTTC. It translates to CASSLVVFGQGGGYTF.